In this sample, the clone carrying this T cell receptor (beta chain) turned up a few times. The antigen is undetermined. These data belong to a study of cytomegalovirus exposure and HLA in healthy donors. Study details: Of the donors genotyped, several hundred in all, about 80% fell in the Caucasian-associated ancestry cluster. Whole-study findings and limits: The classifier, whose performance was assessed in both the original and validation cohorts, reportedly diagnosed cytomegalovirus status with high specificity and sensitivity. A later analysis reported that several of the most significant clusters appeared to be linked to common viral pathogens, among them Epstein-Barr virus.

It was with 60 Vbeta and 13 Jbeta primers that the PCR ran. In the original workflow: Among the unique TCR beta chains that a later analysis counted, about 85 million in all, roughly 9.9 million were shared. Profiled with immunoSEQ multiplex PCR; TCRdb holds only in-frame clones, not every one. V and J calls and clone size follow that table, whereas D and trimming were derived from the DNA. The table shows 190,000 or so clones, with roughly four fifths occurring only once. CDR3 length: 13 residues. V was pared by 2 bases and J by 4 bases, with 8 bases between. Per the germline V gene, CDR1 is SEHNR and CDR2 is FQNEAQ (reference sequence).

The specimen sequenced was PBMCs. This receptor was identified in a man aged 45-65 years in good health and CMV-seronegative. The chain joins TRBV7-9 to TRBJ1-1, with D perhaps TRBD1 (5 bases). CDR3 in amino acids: CASSLSTGTEAFF. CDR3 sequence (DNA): TGTGCCAGCAGCTTAAGCACAGGCACTGAAGCTTTCTTT.